One TCR beta chain is described in this entry. As yet, its antigen is unknown. PCR used 60 Vbeta primers and 13 Jbeta primers. Assay used: immunoSEQ multiplex PCR; TCRdb lists only in-frame clones, some missing. Here the sample spans about 130,000 clones, 74% being singletons. This specimen comes from a study of cytomegalovirus exposure and HLA in healthy donors. Study observations and caveats: In a later analysis, CMV-associated beta chains were mostly HLA-associated, it appeared. Later analysis found that TCR beta chains associated with HLA were more clonally expanded than other, equally common chains.

V shed 5 bases and J shed 3 bases, with 11 bases lying between them. Germline CDR1 GTSNPN, CDR2 SVGIG (reference sequence). CDR3 length: 12 residues. Sequenced sample: PBMCs. This chain uses TRBV30 with TRBJ2-7, with D possibly TRBD2 on 5 matching bases. The clonotype comes from a woman between 45 and 65 years old in good health and CMV-seropositive. CDR3 loop: CAWGVDFYEQYF. Written as DNA, the CDR3 is TGTGCCTGGGGGGTGGACTTCTACGAGCAGTACTTC.